The clone carrying this T cell receptor (beta chain) was counted many times. No antigen is known for it. This entry is derived from a study of early T cells in non-severe SARS-CoV-2 infection. Turning to the study itself: Alpha and beta chains were unpaired, from unsorted whole-blood bulk RNA. Points from the study as a whole: Lookups in VDJdb leaned toward anti-spike CD8 responses and missed private and CD4 specificities.

Germline values: CDR1 SGHTA, CDR2 FQGNSA. Trimming took 2 bases from V and 3 from J; bases not matched to a gene: 6. There are 15 residues in the CDR3. Individually, cDNA molecules had unique molecular identifiers attached to them. TCRdb ran MiXCR on the 5' RACE reads and lists one entry per CDR3 protein. Of some 60,000 distinct CDR3 sequences listed, 10% are singletons. Sequencing input: whole blood. This TCR came from an adult who was a healthcare worker with PCR-confirmed SARS-CoV-2 infection or an uninfected control (not recorded which). The rearrangement links TRBV7-2 to TRBJ2-7, with 8 bases matching TRBD2. CDR3 DNA: TGTGCCAGCAGCTTACGAGCGGGGGTACTCTACGAGCAGTACTTC. Protein product: CASSLRAGVLYEQYF.